What follows are 29 T cell receptor beta chains derived from one specimen sequenced in a study of identical twins. TCRdb passed the 5' RACE reads through MiXCR, listing each CDR3 protein once. This table holds just under 650,000 distinct CDR3 sequences, about 7% found once. These same data were also listed under a study on yellow fever vaccine responses in identical twins.

Sequenced sample: PBMCs. The receptor set was obtained from a young woman in good health.

This clonotype has at least ten counts. CDR3 sequence reads: CATSRDPGTDTQYF. The CDR3 DNA follows: TGTGCCACCAGCAGAGACCCAGGGACAGATACGCAGTATTTT. This chain uses TRBV15 with TRBJ2-3, with a possible D match to TRBD1 (5 bases). Deletions cut 0 bases from V and 3 bases from J, with 7 bases between. Per germline, CDR1 LNHNV and CDR2 YYDKDF (reference sequence). The CDR3 length is 14 residues.

This chain connects TRBV14 to TRBJ2-2; possibly TRBD2 for D (6 bases). Trimming cost V 3 bases and J 2 bases, with 16 bases left between them. The CDR3 has 17 amino acids. Per the germline V gene, CDR1 is SGHDN and CDR2 is FVKESK. This chain's CDR3 is CASSQIHSGINTGELFF. The CDR3 DNA follows: TGTGCCAGCAGCCAGATTCATAGCGGAATTAACACCGGGGAGCTGTTTTTT.

The chain is built from TRBV6-1 and TRBJ1-2, with a tentative D call TRBD1 (5 bases). Deletions cut 3 bases from V and 3 bases from J, with 17 bases between. Germline loops: CDR1 MNHNS, CDR2 SASEGT. The CDR3 runs to 16 residues. This CDR3 reads CASSDRGEGHDYGYTF. The CDR3 nucleotides are TGTGCCAGCAGTGACCGGGGGGAAGGGCACGACTATGGCTACACCTTC.

This CDR3 is CASSLGWEGTDTQYF. In DNA, the CDR3 is TGCGCCAGCAGCTTGGGATGGGAAGGCACAGATACGCAGTATTTT. This chain uses TRBV5-1 with TRBJ2-3; D gene ambiguous. V was cut by 0 bases and J by 1 base, with 9 bases left in between. The CDR3 contains 15 residues. The germline CDR1 and CDR2 sequences are SGHRS and YFSETQ.

This clonotype turned up a few times. The chain carries TRBV20-1 and TRBJ2-1; D not certain. Trimming left V 3 bases short and J 4 bases short, with 7 bases between. The CDR3 contains 12 residues. Germline CDR1 and CDR2: DFQATT and SNEGSKA (reference sequence). The CDR3 bases are TGCAGTGCTAGTAAGGATTACAATGAGCAGTTCTTC. As protein: CSASKDYNEQFF.

This clonotype was picked up many times. The chain couples TRBV29-1 to TRBJ2-1; 14 bases fit TRBD2. The germline CDR1 and CDR2 sequences are SQVTM and ANQGSEA. The CDR3 is made up of 16 amino acids. V was clipped by 4 bases and J by 1 base; unmatched bases: 3. CDR3 loop: CSVGRLAGGSYNEQFF. The CDR3 DNA is TGCAGCGTTGGGCGACTAGCGGGAGGGTCCTACAATGAGCAGTTCTTC.

Ten or more counts support this clonotype. The genes are TRBV5-1 and TRBJ2-1, with TRBD2 identical over 8 bases. Losses at the gene ends were 1 base for V and 2 bases for J; bases not matched to a gene: 5. The CDR3 has 16 residues. The germline CDR1 and CDR2 sequences are SGHRS and YFSETQ. The CDR3 sequence: CASSLYRGGPYNEQFF. Written as DNA, the CDR3 is TGCGCCAGCAGCTTGTACCGGGGGGGCCCCTACAATGAGCAGTTCTTC. The full variable domain, rest sourced from reference TRBV5-1 and TRBJ2-1, is KAGVTQTPRYLIKTRGQQVTLSCSPISGHRSVSWYQQTPGQGLQFLFEYFSETQRNKGNFPGRFSGRQFSNSRSEMNVSTLELGDSALYLCASSLYRGGPYNEQFFGPGTRLTVL.

This clonotype was detected once. The rearrangement links TRBV12-3 or TRBV12-4 to TRBJ1-1; D is unclear. The length of the CDR3 is 11 residues. V gave up 6 bases and J gave up 10 bases, with 12 bases separating them. The CDR3 loop reads CASSAGFGAFF. The CDR3 bases are TGTGCCAGCAGCGCCGGGTTTGGAGCTTTCTTT.

The V and J genes are TRBV5-1 and TRBJ2-5; 7 nucleotides line up with TRBD1. Trimming took 1 base from V and 1 from J; bases not matched to a gene: 7. The CDR3 is 16 amino acids. Per the germline V gene, CDR1 is SGHRS and CDR2 is YFSETQ. The CDR3 DNA is TGCGCCAGCAGCTTGAGGTATGGGGACAGCCAAGAGACCCAGTACTTC. Protein: CASSLRYGDSQETQYF.

The chain combines TRBV12-3 or TRBV12-4 with TRBJ1-5; D gene uncertain. V was cut by 6 bases and J by 7 bases, with 10 bases left in between. The CDR3 is 12 amino acids. The CDR3 nucleotides are TGTGCCAGCAGAAGAGGGAACCAGCCCCAGCATTTT. This codes for CASRRGNQPQHF.

This clonotype came up a few times. The chain has TRBV12-3 or TRBV12-4 and TRBJ2-7; TRBD2 matches at 9 bases. This CDR3 comprises 14 residues. V lost 5 bases, J lost 4 bases, and 6 bases stayed unmatched. Here the CDR3 reads CASSRTSAEYEQYF. The CDR3 DNA reads TGTGCCAGCAGTCGGACTAGCGCGGAATACGAGCAGTACTTC.

The V and J genes are TRBV7-9 and TRBJ1-1; no definite D call. The CDR3 has 12 amino acids. CDR1 SEHNR and CDR2 FQNEAQ come from the germline V gene (reference sequence). Between the trimmed V and J ends, which lost 6 bases and 5 bases, there was a span of 10 bases. The CDR3 is CASRQLGTEAFF. DNA for the CDR3: TGTGCCAGCAGACAGCTCGGGACTGAAGCTTTCTTT. Drawing the rest from reference TRBV7-9 and TRBJ1-1, the complete variable domain is DTGVSQNPRHKITKRGQNVTFRCDPISEHNRLYWYRQTLGQGPEFLTYFQNEAQLEKSRLLSDRFSAERPKGSFSTLEIQRTEQGDSAMYLCASRQLGTEAFFGQGTRLTVV.

This clonotype was recorded at least ten times. This sequence joins TRBV20-1 and TRBJ2-7; 7 bases are shared with TRBD2. The CDR3 loop spans 15 amino acids. J gave up 0 bases and V 0 bases, and 5 bases lay outside the gene matches. Germline V lookup: CDR1 DFQATT, CDR2 SNEGSKA (reference sequence). CDR3 in DNA: TGCAGTGCTAGAGAGTCTAGCGGTCTCTCCTACGAGCAGTACGTC. This codes for CSARESSGLSYEQYV.

The count of this clonotype is one. This chain links TRBV18 with TRBJ2-3; 9 bases agree with TRBD1. The V segment lost 0 bases and the J segment 6 bases; nucleotides outside the gene matches: 7. Looked up from germline, CDR1 is KGHSH and CDR2 is LQKENI. The CDR3 totals 16 residues. CDR3: CASSPPTGGGRDTQYF. The CDR3 bases are TGTGCCAGCTCACCACCTACAGGGGGCGGAAGGGATACGCAGTATTTT.

The chain is built from TRBV25-1 and TRBJ2-5; 7 bases are shared with TRBD2. The CDR3 consists of 14 residues. Unmatched junction bases numbered 5, after V lost 3 bases and J lost 4 bases. Looked up from germline, CDR1 is MGHDK and CDR2 is SYGVNS. This CDR3 is CASSEGGSLETQYF. As DNA, the CDR3 is TGTGCCAGCAGTGAGGGAGGGAGTTTAGAGACCCAGTACTTC. Variable domain in full (rest from reference TRBV25-1 and TRBJ2-5): EADIYQTPRYLVIGTGKKITLECSQTMGHDKMYWYQQDPGMELHLIHYSYGVNSTEKGDLSSESTVSRIRTEHFPLTLESARPSHTSQYLCASSEGGSLETQYFGPGTRLLVL.

The rearrangement joins TRBV7-9 to TRBJ2-3; unclear D gene. Germline CDR1 and CDR2: SEHNR and FQNEAQ (reference sequence). The germline V and J ends were trimmed by 7 bases and 5 bases, with 10 bases remaining between them. This CDR3 comprises 12 residues. The CDR3 reads CASTQAGDTQYF. The CDR3 nucleotides read TGTGCCAGCACCCAGGCTGGAGATACGCAGTATTTT.

This clonotype showed up many times. This chain joins TRBV11-2 and TRBJ2-1, with D hard to call. The length of the CDR3 is 12 residues. The germline V and J ends were trimmed by 6 bases and 7 bases, with 10 bases remaining between them. In germline, CDR1 is SGHAT, CDR2 FQNNGV. In DNA form, the CDR3 reads TGTGCCAGCAGTTATCTCCGGAATGAGCAGTTCTTC. This translates into CASSYLRNEQFF.

A few counts support this clonotype. The chain carries TRBV10-3 and TRBJ2-5; tentative D call: TRBD1 (5 bases). Germline V gives CDR1 ENHRY, CDR2 SYGVKD. The ends were cut back, 6 bases at V and 5 bases at J, with 16 bases in the middle. The CDR3 sequence is 14 residues long. Here the CDR3 DNA reads TGTGCCATCAGGCCGGACACCCCAGGGGAGACCCAGTACTTC. Amino acids: CAIRPDTPGETQYF.

Only a few counts were recorded for this clonotype. CDR3 nucleotide sequence: TGTGCCAGCAGTGAACGTTGGCAGAACAATCAGCCCCAGCATTTT. Protein: CASSERWQNNQPQHF. J is TRBJ1-5 and V is TRBV6-1; D unclear. V lost 2 bases and J lost 3, with 11 bases in between. This CDR3 comprises 15 residues. Germline CDR1 reads MNHNS; CDR2 reads SASEGT.

This clonotype came up a few times. The gene calls are TRBV9 and TRBJ2-2; no firm D call. This CDR3 contains 16 residues. Germline CDR1 and CDR2: SGDLS and YYNGEE. V shed 7 bases and J shed 1 base, with 17 bases lying between them. CDR3 sequence (DNA): TGTGCCAGCGGTAGGTCAACCGGGCAGAACACCGGGGAGCTGTTTTTT. Translation: CASGRSTGQNTGELFF.

V and J are TRBV20-1 and TRBJ2-7; 7 nucleotides line up with TRBD2. J was trimmed by 3 bases and V by 6 bases; bases with no gene match: 11. The CDR3 has 14 residues. Germline assignment: CDR1 DFQATT and CDR2 SNEGSKA (reference sequence). This chain's CDR3 is CSAGGGVTGYEQYF. The CDR3 nucleotides read TGCAGTGCCGGTGGGGGGGTGACGGGCTACGAGCAGTACTTC.

This clonotype was seen more than once but under ten times. The DNA for the CDR3 is TGTGCCAGCAGCCCTATCGGGGCAGGCTCTGGTGGCTACACCTTC. This encodes CASSPIGAGSGGYTF. The V gene is TRBV3-1, the J gene TRBJ1-2; the D gene is possibly TRBD1 (5 bases). The CDR3 runs 15 residues. Germline V lookup: CDR1 LGHDT, CDR2 YNNKEL (reference sequence). The V end was cut by 4 bases, the J end by 7 bases, with 19 bases between.

This clonotype was seen ten or more times. The chain couples TRBV6-5 to TRBJ1-2, with a possible D match to TRBD1 (5 bases). Germline-derived CDR1 and CDR2 are MNHEY and SVGAGI. V was trimmed by 2 bases and J by 2 bases, leaving 12 bases between them. CDR3 length: 15 amino acids. The CDR3 protein is CASSYRGGGNYGYTF. The CDR3 region has the DNA TGTGCCAGCAGTTACCGGGGGGGTGGCAACTATGGCTACACCTTC.

The chain couples TRBV6-1 to TRBJ2-2; 11 bases line up with TRBD1. The V gene end was trimmed by 6 bases and the J gene end by 6 bases; junction bases not matched to a gene: 6. The CDR3 is 15 residues long. Germline V gene data show CDR1 as MNHNS and CDR2 as SASEGT. CDR3 in DNA: TGTGCCAGCAGAGGCCCGGGACAGGGGGCCGGGGAGCTGTTTTTT. Amino acids: CASRGPGQGAGELFF.

The V and J genes are TRBV27 and TRBJ1-2, with D possibly TRBD1 on 6 matching bases. This CDR3 is built from 17 residues. Trimming pared 3 bases from V and 5 bases from J, leaving 22 bases between. CDR1 is MNHEY, CDR2 SMNVEV, per germline (reference sequence). CDR3 region: CASSLARGAGPIYGYTF. CDR3 DNA: TGTGCCAGCAGTTTGGCACGGGGGGCGGGACCGATTTATGGCTACACCTTC.

The rearrangement links TRBV5-1 to TRBJ2-3; 7 nucleotides agree with TRBD1. Trimming cost V 2 bases and J 0 bases; bases outside gene matches: 15. Germline loops: CDR1 SGHRS, CDR2 YFSETQ. The CDR3 length is 19 residues. The CDR3 protein is CASSLIGGRGTASTDTQYF. In DNA, the CDR3 is TGCGCCAGCAGCTTAATCGGAGGAAGGGGGACAGCGAGCACAGATACGCAGTATTTT.

The V gene is TRBV28, the J gene TRBJ1-4; D is ambiguous. Germline V gene lookup returns CDR1 MDHEN and CDR2 SYDVKM. Trimming removed 5 bases at V and 8 bases at J, with 15 bases between. The CDR3 runs to 14 residues. The CDR3 sequence: CASSVPLTSEKLFF. The CDR3 region has the DNA TGTGCCAGCAGTGTACCTCTTACTAGCGAAAAACTGTTTTTT. Variable domain in full (rest from reference TRBV28 and TRBJ1-4): DVKVTQSSRYLVKRTGEKVFLECVQDMDHENMFWYRQDPGLGLRLIYFSYDVKMKEKGDIPEGYSVSREKKERFSLILESASTNQTSMYLCASSVPLTSEKLFFGSGTQLSVL.

This clonotype was seen only a few times. The V gene is TRBV12-3 or TRBV12-4, the J gene TRBJ1-5; no clear D. V dropped 7 bases and J dropped 1 base, with 11 bases sitting between them. The CDR3 runs 14 residues. Here the CDR3 reads CASTSSWSNQPQHF. The CDR3 DNA is TGTGCCAGCACCAGTAGTTGGAGCAATCAGCCCCAGCATTTT.

This clonotype occurred a few times. J is TRBJ2-7 and V is TRBV10-3; TRBD2 agrees at 7 bases. Germline-derived CDR1 and CDR2 are ENHRY and SYGVKD. After removal of 4 bases from V and 4 bases from J, the junction contained 4 bases not matched to a gene. This CDR3 contains 13 residues. The CDR3 reads CAISAREFYEQYF. CDR3 nucleotide sequence: TGTGCCATCAGTGCGCGGGAGTTTTACGAGCAGTACTTC.